This T cell receptor (beta chain) was identified in a study of cytotoxic CD8 clonotypes in ibrutinib-treated CLL (dated by TCRdb to the early 2020s). Background on the whole study: The cohort was composed of 10 to 11 relapsed/refractory and around 15 treatment-naive patients; IGHV unmutated status was identified in fewer than 18 patients. Responses were partial in 25 or so patients and complete in 2; after median around 72 months follow-up, around 14 stayed in remission and about 12 progressed. Response samples were taken after a median of approximately 13 months on treatment, ranging from about 6 to 40 months. On average, each sample yielded around 250,000 productive templates and about 95,000 productive rearrangements. Of the approximately 86 people in the trial, approximately 24 had longitudinal samples available. Cryopreserved peripheral blood mononuclear cells were obtained prior to treatment, at the time of response, and at either disease progression or sustained remission. Patients were still on ibrutinib when every remission and progressive disease sample was collected. Broad study findings and their caveats: Sampling times were not matched between patients in sustained remission and patients whose disease was progressing, and lymph node repertoires were not examined. Baseline clonality exceeded that of age-matched healthy donors and correlated strongly with circulating CD8+ T-cell counts. At ibrutinib response clonality went up, during sustained remission it held steady, and at progression it dropped back toward baseline. Public clonotypes were rare and either contracted or stayed stable during treatment, and the rise in clonality at ibrutinib response reflected the expansion of private clonotypes.

A MiSeq instrument was used for deep resolution sequencing, which targeted depths ranging from 1 in 1 million up to 1 in 200,000 T cells, with coverage averaging 10x for each clonotype. TCR beta libraries were generated with the immunoSEQ hsTCRB Kit. The original methods were these. The data were analyzed with ImmunoSEQ Analyzer and ImmunoSEQ Data Assistant, and V, D and J gene assignments followed IMGT definitions. Clonality, which ranges from 0 to 1, was calculated by subtracting the normalized Shannon entropy of productive rearrangement frequencies from one. Only overrepresented clonotypes making up at least 0.05% of the repertoire of each patient were included in the public clonotype analysis. Approximately 12 age-matched healthy donor repertoires from immuneACCESS were used as controls for clonality. TCRdb retrieved this table from immuneACCESS and kept in-frame rearrangements only. Not all clones are present; in checked studies, unresolved V genes account for under half, and no reason is known for the remainder. Clone size and V and J calls were adopted from that table, with D and trimming inferred from the DNA. Across this sample there are approximately 47,000 clones, with approximately 65% seen only once. The ten largest account for 20% to 25% of the sample.

Including the terminal cysteine and phenylalanine, the CDR3 comprises 15 residues. Solely the CDR3 DNA is kept, with 45 bases framed from the first base. Here V drops 2 bases and J drops 3 bases, and the junction holds 5 bases not matched to any gene. CDR1 and CDR2 were assigned from the germline V gene as KGHSH and LQKENI. Interpreted using the paper, the time point label stands for: approximately 25 months on ibrutinib. For TCR beta library preparation, roughly 2 micrograms of genomic DNA were extracted from the cryopreserved PBMCs. Longitudinal blood samples from CLL patients on ibrutinib monotherapy underwent high-throughput TCR beta sequencing. The patients took part in an open-label, single-center phase 2 trial of ibrutinib monotherapy. Turning to this clone: Its specific antigen is unknown. The record has no base qualities; no much larger clone is one base away.

The sequencing here drew on PBMCs, taken after 24 months of ibrutinib treatment. The source of this sequence is a human donor with chronic lymphocytic leukemia. The rearranged segments are TRBV18 and TRBJ2-5, with 8 central nucleotides matching TRBD2. The sequence in DNA is TGTGCCAGCTCACCAGAGATCGGGAGGGAAGAGACCCAGTACTTC. The encoded protein is CASSPEIGREETQYF.